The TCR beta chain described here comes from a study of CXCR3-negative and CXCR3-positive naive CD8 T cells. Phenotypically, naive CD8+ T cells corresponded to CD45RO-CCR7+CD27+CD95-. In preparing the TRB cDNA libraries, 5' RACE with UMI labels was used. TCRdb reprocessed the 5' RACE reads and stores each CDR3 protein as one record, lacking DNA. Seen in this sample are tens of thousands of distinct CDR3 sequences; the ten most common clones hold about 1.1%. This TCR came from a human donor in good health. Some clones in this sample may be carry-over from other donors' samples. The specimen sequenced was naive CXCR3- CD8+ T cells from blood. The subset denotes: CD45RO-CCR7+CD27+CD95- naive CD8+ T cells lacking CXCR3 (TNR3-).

The CDR3 sequence is CASSTLTSGEETQYF. This rearrangement joins TRBV5-5 to TRBJ2-5; TCRdb reports TRBD2, a call that lacks DNA to check it against. This CDR3 has 15 amino acids. Germline CDR1 is SGHKS and CDR2 is YYEKEE (reference sequence).